This T cell receptor (beta chain) was recovered during a study of response to subunit inactivated influenza vaccine. Broader study findings: Few new T cells, the authors suggested, are recruited by each seasonal influenza vaccination.

Comment on this clonotype: Its target is unknown.

CDR3 length equals 15 residues. Germline trimming cut 4 bases from V and 4 bases from J; bases unmatched to any gene: 7. TCRdb re-called the RT-PCR reads through MiXCR, storing one row per CDR3 protein. The table has 550,000 to 600,000 distinct CDR3 sequences, 10% to 15% seen once. This material consisted of PBMCs from blood, taken on the day of vaccination. The clonotype originates from a man in his fifties or sixties who received an inactivated influenza vaccine. The chain joins TRBV12-3 or TRBV12-4 to TRBJ1-5; TRBD1 matches 7 bases. The CDR3 loop is CASSYKGAVNQPQHF. The CDR3, as DNA: TGTGCCAGCAGTTATAAGGGGGCGGTGAATCAGCCCCAGCATTTT.